Listed below are T cell receptor beta chains from one sample, sequenced in a study of vaccination effects on CD4 cells after COVID-19. Their antigens are not known. Profiled with immunoSEQ multiplex PCR; TCRdb holds only in-frame clones, not every one. This sample yields roughly 51,000 clones, of which about 70% are seen a single time; 5.4% belongs to the top ten. This specimen consisted of CD4+ T cells from PBMCs cultured without peptide, obtained after COVID-19 vaccination. Every receptor here comes from a human donor who had a prior SARS-CoV-2 infection. Each CDR3 is given with its conserved first and last residue. A D gene is named only where the DNA matches it firmly. Clone size is given for some rows only: seen once, a few or many times, or a class if the clone is expanded.

v_gene	len	d_gene	j_gene	abundance	CDR3nt	CDR3aa
TRBV30	13	-	TRBJ1-4	-	TGTGCCTGGTCCGGGACGGTCAATGAAAAACTGTTTTTT	CAWSGTVNEKLFF
TRBV25-1	15	TRBD2	TRBJ2-1	-	TGTGCCAGCAGTGCGACTAGCTCTTCCTACAATGAGCAGTTCTTC	CASSATSSSYNEQFF
TRBV5-6	15	TRBD1	TRBJ1-5	-	TGTGCCAGCAGCCCCGGACAGGGGACGAATCAGCCCCAGCATTTT	CASSPGQGTNQPQHF
TRBV7-3	14	TRBD2	TRBJ2-1	-	TGTGCCAGCAGCCCGTCCCGGCGGGAGTACGCTCCGTTCTTC	CASSPSRREYAPFF
TRBV5-1	17	-	TRBJ2-3	few	TGCGCCAGCAGCTTGGAGGCCGCGGGACAGCTCACAGATACGCAGTATTTT	CASSLEAAGQLTDTQYF
TRBV2	12	-	TRBJ2-5	few	TGTGCCAGCTTCACGACTCAAGAGACCCAGTACTTC	CASFTTQETQYF
TRBV30	14	TRBD2	TRBJ2-1	once	TGTGCCTGGACGCGTGGCGGGAGTAACAATGAGCAGTTCTTC	CAWTRGGSNNEQFF
TRBV29-1	19	TRBD1	TRBJ2-3	-	TGCAGCGTTGAAGATCAAATGGCTGTTGCAGGGGGCTTCACAGATACGCAGTATTTT	CSVEDQMAVAGGFTDTQYF
TRBV20-1	17	TRBD2	TRBJ2-1	once	TGCAGTGCTAGTGGGGCTAGCGGGGGGGCTGGCTTGGGTGAGCAGTTCTTC	CSASGASGGAGLGEQFF
TRBV5-6	14	TRBD1	TRBJ2-3	-	TGTGCCAGCAGCTGGACAGGGTCGGAAGATACGCAGTATTTT	CASSWTGSEDTQYF
TRBV2	12	-	TRBJ2-7	-	TGTGCCAGCAGTGAAGGAGTTCTCGAGCAGTACTTC	CASSEGVLEQYF
TRBV2	15	-	TRBJ2-1	few	TGTGCCAGCAGTTGGGCTCTGAGCTCCTACAATGAGCAGTTCTTC	CASSWALSSYNEQFF
TRBV4-2	17	TRBD2	TRBJ2-3	-	TGTGCCAGCAGCCAAGTTTCTAGCGGGACTAGCACAGATACGCAGTATTTT	CASSQVSSGTSTDTQYF
TRBV24-1	16	TRBD2	TRBJ2-2	medium-sized	TGTGCCACCAGTGATCCGGGACTAGCGCCGACCGGGGAGCTGTTTTTT	CATSDPGLAPTGELFF
TRBV18	17	TRBD1	TRBJ2-4	-	TGTGCCAGCTCACCTAGGACAGGGGGTTTAGCCAAAAACATTCAGTACTTC	CASSPRTGGLAKNIQYF
TRBV24-1	14	-	TRBJ2-2	-	TGTGCCACCAGTCGGCATGCGAACACCGGGGAGCTGTTTTTT	CATSRHANTGELFF
TRBV6-6	12	-	TRBJ1-1	-	TGTGCCAGCAGAGTGTCGAACACTGAAGCTTTCTTT	CASRVSNTEAFF
TRBV4-1	15	TRBD1	TRBJ1-4	-	TGCGCCAGCAGCCGTGGACAGGGGGTTAATGAAAAACTGTTTTTT	CASSRGQGVNEKLFF
TRBV5-4	16	-	TRBJ2-5	-	TGTGCCAGCAGCTTCCTGTCGGGCCTCCTCGGGGAGACCCAGTACTTC	CASSFLSGLLGETQYF
TRBV15	14	-	TRBJ1-1	few	TGTGCCACCAGCAGAGATGGCAGGAACACTGAAGCTTTCTTT	CATSRDGRNTEAFF
TRBV2	14	-	TRBJ2-3	-	TGTGCCAGCAGTGAGGTCCCAAGCACCGATACGCAGTATTTT	CASSEVPSTDTQYF
TRBV9	16	-	TRBJ1-3	-	TGTGCCAGCAGCGCTCCGGGGTCGAGTGGAGGAAACACCATATATTTT	CASSAPGSSGGNTIYF
TRBV5-4	15	TRBD2	TRBJ2-3	once	TGTGCCAGCAGCCCAGTCAGCGGGATAACAGATACGCAGTATTTT	CASSPVSGITDTQYF
TRBV7-2	17	-	TRBJ2-1	-	TGTGCCAGCAGCTTAGGGCTTCCCCCGCGATTTTACAATGAGCAGTTCTTC	CASSLGLPPRFYNEQFF